This entry features one TCR beta chain sequence. This specimen comes from a study of blood T cell repertoires in COVID-19. With 1 base removed from V and 1 base from J, the gap between germline ends came to 10 bases. The CDR3 consists of 15 residues. Germline V gives CDR1 SGHRS, CDR2 YFSETQ. In the source study's methods: Using reference gene primer amplification, nucleated cell counts were estimated. Only in-frame clones appear in the TCRdb table, and some are missing; sequencing was by immunoSEQ multiplex PCR. D and trimming come from the DNA, and the V and J calls and clone size come from that table. The table lists about 320,000 clones, roughly 88% of them singletons.

The rearrangement uses TRBV5-1 and TRBJ2-3; D possibly corresponds to TRBD2 (6 bases). This clonotype was obtained from a woman in her fifties or sixties with acute or convalescent COVID-19. Material for sequencing was peripheral blood. This chain's CDR3 is CASSLRERGTDTQYF. The CDR3 nucleotides are TGCGCCAGCAGCTTGAGGGAGCGGGGCACAGATACGCAGTATTTT.